Listed below are T cell receptor beta chains from one sample, sequenced in a study of T cell repertoires in cytomegalovirus infection. TCRdb fed the reads into MiXCR, producing one record per CDR3 protein. The sample has about 230,000 distinct CDR3 sequences, roughly 22% seen once; the top ten hold roughly 20%. Sequencing was done on a sample of CD8+ T cells from PBMCs. All receptors derive from a human donor in good health (CMV status not recorded). Some clones in this sample may be carry-over from other donors' samples. The CDR3 runs from the conserved cysteine through the conserved F or W. D genes are given only for firm matches. The size of a clone is reported for some rows only, either as once, few or many, or as a class for expanded clones.

V: TRBV7-2; J: TRBJ1-4; D: -; size: many; DNA: TGTGCCAGCAGCTTAGTAGGGGGTACTAATGAAAAACTGTTTTTT; CDR3: CASSLVGGTNEKLFF
V: TRBV7-6; J: TRBJ1-1; D: -; size: -; DNA: TGTGCCAGCAGTTCGACTAGAAGCAGGGAGAGAGGCACTGAAGCTTTCTTT; CDR3: CASSSTRSRERGTEAFF
V: TRBV27; J: TRBJ2-7; D: -; size: few; DNA: TGTGCCAGCAGTTTTCAGGTTGGCTACGAGCAGTACTTC; CDR3: CASSFQVGYEQYF
V: TRBV5-1; J: TRBJ2-7; D: TRBD1; size: -; DNA: TGCGCCAGCAAGCCGGGACAGATGTCTGGAGAGCAGTACTTC; CDR3: CASKPGQMSGEQYF
V: TRBV28; J: TRBJ1-1; D: -; size: few; DNA: TGTGCCAGCAGTACTGGGACGGGGGCCGGTGCTTTCTTT; CDR3: CASSTGTGAGAFF
V: TRBV7-9; J: TRBJ2-1; D: -; size: many; DNA: TGTGCCAGCAGCTTAGGACGGACGGGATACAATGAGCAGTTCTTC; CDR3: CASSLGRTGYNEQFF
V: TRBV7-2; J: TRBJ2-3; D: TRBD2; size: -; DNA: TGTGCCGGGTCCACTAGCGCGGGGGGCTCGCCTAGCACAGATACGCAGTATTTT; CDR3: CAGSTSAGGSPSTDTQYF
V: TRBV20-1; J: TRBJ2-7; D: -; size: few; DNA: TGCAGTGCTATTTTGTTAGGGGAACGATACGAGCAGTACTTC; CDR3: CSAILLGERYEQYF
V: TRBV7-9; J: TRBJ2-5; D: TRBD1; size: many; DNA: TGTGCCAGCAGCTTCCGGGACAGGGCTGAGACCCAGTACTTC; CDR3: CASSFRDRAETQYF
V: TRBV20-1; J: TRBJ1-4; D: -; size: -; DNA: TGCAGTGCTAGGAGCAGCTCTGCAACTAATGAAAAACTGTTTTTT; CDR3: CSARSSSATNEKLFF
V: TRBV11-2; J: TRBJ1-2; D: -; size: many; DNA: TGTGCCAGCAGATCTGGGACTTTCTATGGCTACACCTTC; CDR3: CASRSGTFYGYTF
V: TRBV7-9; J: TRBJ1-2; D: -; size: -; DNA: TGTGCCAGCAGGCAACCGGGGCCCGGAGGCTACACCTTC; CDR3: CASRQPGPGGYTF
V: TRBV19; J: TRBJ1-1; D: -; size: few; DNA: TGTGCCAGTAGTATTGGGGCCTACACTGAAGCTTTCTTT; CDR3: CASSIGAYTEAFF
V: TRBV2; J: TRBJ2-1; D: -; size: many; DNA: TGTGCCAGCAGTGAGTGGTCCTACAATGAGCAGTTCTTC; CDR3: CASSEWSYNEQFF
V: TRBV6-1; J: TRBJ2-1; D: -; size: few; DNA: TGTGCCAGCAGTGACGTCCCTCTTCTACAGGGTGTGAATGAGCAGTTCTTC; CDR3: CASSDVPLLQGVNEQFF
V: TRBV25-1; J: TRBJ2-1; D: -; size: -; DNA: TGTGCCAGCAGGGACTGGTTCAATGAGCAGTTCTTC; CDR3: CASRDWFNEQFF
V: TRBV28; J: TRBJ1-4; D: -; size: -; DNA: TGTGCCATCAGTCCCGGGGGAACAACTAATGAAAAACTGTTTTTT; CDR3: CAISPGGTTNEKLFF
V: TRBV28; J: TRBJ2-4; D: TRBD1; size: many; DNA: TGTGCCAGCAGTTCCACGGGACAGGGTAACATTCAGTACTTC; CDR3: CASSSTGQGNIQYF
V: TRBV4-1; J: TRBJ2-5; D: -; size: -; DNA: TGCGCCAGCAGCCAACAGGGGACGGGGGAGACCCAGTACTTC; CDR3: CASSQQGTGETQYF
V: TRBV7-9; J: TRBJ2-5; D: -; size: -; DNA: TGTGCCAGCAGCGCTACACAAGAGACCCAGTACTTC; CDR3: CASSATQETQYF
V: TRBV3-1; J: TRBJ2-1; D: TRBD1; size: few; DNA: TGTGCCAGCAGCCAGGGGGACAGGAGAAACAATGAGCAGTTCTTC; CDR3: CASSQGDRRNNEQFF
V: TRBV5-1; J: TRBJ1-1; D: TRBD1; size: -; DNA: TGCGCCAGCAGCTTGGGGGACAGCAACACTGAAGCTTTCTTT; CDR3: CASSLGDSNTEAFF
V: TRBV20-1; J: TRBJ1-5; D: -; size: few; DNA: TGCAGTGCTGTCCAGGGTCTTACGCCCCAGCATTTT; CDR3: CSAVQGLTPQHF
V: TRBV20-1; J: TRBJ1-2; D: -; size: many; DNA: TGCAGTGCTAGAGATGAGGTCTATTGGGGTGGTATAAACTATGGCTACACCTTC; CDR3: CSARDEVYWGGINYGYTF
V: TRBV19; J: TRBJ2-1; D: TRBD1; size: -; DNA: TGTACCTGTGGGACAGGCTATTACAATGAGCAGTTCTTC; CDR3: CTCGTGYYNEQFF
V: TRBV7-6; J: TRBJ2-7; D: -; size: many; DNA: TGTGCCAGTAGTTTGGGGGCAACCTACGAGCAGTACTTC; CDR3: CASSLGATYEQYF
V: TRBV7-9; J: TRBJ1-2; D: -; size: -; DNA: TGTGCCAGCAGCCCAGGCGGCAGGGGAGTATATGGCTACACCTTC; CDR3: CASSPGGRGVYGYTF
V: TRBV7-8; J: TRBJ2-1; D: -; size: many; DNA: TGTGCCAGCAGCTTTGAACTTCGGACTATCGATGAGCAGTTCTTC; CDR3: CASSFELRTIDEQFF
V: TRBV7-6; J: TRBJ2-5; D: -; size: -; DNA: TGTGCCAGCAGCTTTTTTGGCGGGGAGACCCAGTACTTC; CDR3: CASSFFGGETQYF
V: TRBV7-9; J: TRBJ2-5; D: TRBD1; size: -; DNA: TGTGCCAGCAGCTTATCCCGGGACAGCAAAGAGACCCAGTACTTC; CDR3: CASSLSRDSKETQYF
V: TRBV2; J: TRBJ2-7; D: TRBD2; size: -; DNA: TGTGCCAGCAGTGGGACTAGCGGGGGCCCAACCTACGAGCAGTACTTC; CDR3: CASSGTSGGPTYEQYF
V: TRBV4-1; J: TRBJ1-1; D: TRBD1; size: -; DNA: TGCGCCAGCAGCCATGACTTCGACAGGGCCCGGGGCACTGAAGCTTTCTTT; CDR3: CASSHDFDRARGTEAFF
V: TRBV7-4; J: TRBJ1-2; D: TRBD1; size: -; DNA: TGTGCCAGCAGCTTATCCCCGGGGACAGACTATGGCTACACCTTC; CDR3: CASSLSPGTDYGYTF
V: TRBV7-6; J: TRBJ2-1; D: TRBD2; size: -; DNA: TGTGCCAGCAGTTCAAGCGGGGGGGCGTCTGAGCAGTTCTTC; CDR3: CASSSSGGASEQFF
V: TRBV12-3/TRBV12-4; J: TRBJ2-1; D: -; size: many; DNA: TGTGCCAGCAGCGAGGTCCCGGGATACCGCGACAATGAGCAGTTCTTC; CDR3: CASSEVPGYRDNEQFF
V: TRBV7-6; J: TRBJ2-1; D: -; size: many; DNA: TGTGCCAGCAGCTTAGGGGAGCGGCAGTTCTTC; CDR3: CASSLGERQFF
V: TRBV7-6; J: TRBJ2-5; D: -; size: many; DNA: TGTGCCACTATGTGGGGAACAGGGCATGAGACCCAGTACTTC; CDR3: CATMWGTGHETQYF
V: TRBV19; J: TRBJ2-7; D: TRBD1; size: many; DNA: TGTGCCAGTAGTGACGACAGGGGACCCTACGAGCAGTACTTC; CDR3: CASSDDRGPYEQYF
V: TRBV2; J: TRBJ2-7; D: -; size: -; DNA: TGTGCCAGCAGTGAAGGGGGGGTTCCCACCTACGAGCAGTACTTC; CDR3: CASSEGGVPTYEQYF
V: TRBV2; J: TRBJ2-7; D: -; size: few; DNA: TGTGCCAGCGGGACGGGCCTGCTCTACGAGCAGTACTTC; CDR3: CASGTGLLYEQYF
V: TRBV24-1; J: TRBJ2-2; D: -; size: few; DNA: TGTGCCACCAGTGCGGGGGGCCGGAACGGGGAGCTGTTTTTT; CDR3: CATSAGGRNGELFF
V: TRBV20-1; J: TRBJ2-3; D: -; size: few; DNA: TGCAGTGCTAGAGATGGCGGGACTAGCACAGATACGCAGTATTTT; CDR3: CSARDGGTSTDTQYF
V: TRBV12-3/TRBV12-4; J: TRBJ2-2; D: TRBD2; size: few; DNA: TGTGCCAGCACCAAGGGACTAGCGGGGGGGCCCGGGGAGCTGTTTTTT; CDR3: CASTKGLAGGPGELFF
V: TRBV28; J: TRBJ2-3; D: -; size: -; DNA: TGTGCCAGCAGCTCGGGGTTCGCAGGGACAGATACGCAGTATTTT; CDR3: CASSSGFAGTDTQYF
V: TRBV6-5; J: TRBJ1-1; D: -; size: -; DNA: TGTGCCAGCAGTTACGGGACATTGAACACTGAAGCTTTCTTT; CDR3: CASSYGTLNTEAFF
V: TRBV5-1; J: TRBJ2-7; D: -; size: few; DNA: TGCGCCAGCAGCTTTTTGGACGGCGAGCAGTACTTC; CDR3: CASSFLDGEQYF
V: TRBV6-1; J: TRBJ1-5; D: -; size: -; DNA: TGTGCCAGCAGGAAGGGGGGCCATCAGCCCCAGCATTTT; CDR3: CASRKGGHQPQHF
V: TRBV14; J: TRBJ2-2; D: -; size: many; DNA: TGTGCCAGCAGCCCGTATTACACCGGGGAGCTGTTTTTT; CDR3: CASSPYYTGELFF